The 5 T cell receptor beta chains in this list originate from one sample, sequenced in a study of cytomegalovirus exposure and HLA in healthy donors. Sequenced by immunoSEQ multiplex PCR; TCRdb stores in-frame clones only, minus some. Seen here are about 82,000 clones, approximately 93% observed once, and the top ten hold roughly 0.74%. The sample comprised PBMCs. These receptors were taken from a man aged 18 to 30 in good health and CMV-seronegative.

The chain recombines TRBV7-2 with TRBJ1-5, with D possibly matching TRBD1 (5 bases). Per germline, CDR1 SGHTA and CDR2 FQGNSA. Deletions cut 4 bases from V and 5 bases from J, with 15 bases between. This CDR3 contains 15 residues. The CDR3 spells CASSYVGGADQPQHF. In DNA form, the CDR3 reads TGTGCCAGCAGCTACGTCGGAGGGGCAGATCAGCCCCAGCATTTT.

This chain links TRBV30 with TRBJ2-3; 12 bases are a match to TRBD2. The CDR3 has 14 amino acids. The germline V gene encodes CDR1 GTSNPN and CDR2 SVGIG (reference sequence). Germline trimming cut 8 bases from V and 2 bases from J; bases unmatched to any gene: 5. The CDR3 DNA follows: TGTGCCCCCCGGACTAGCGGGGACACAGATACGCAGTATTTT. It is translated as CAPRTSGDTDTQYF.

V gene TRBV2 combines with J gene TRBJ2-7, with TRBD2 matching over 9 bases. J gave up 3 bases and V 7 bases, and 4 bases lay outside the gene matches. The CDR3 has 13 amino acids. The germline CDR1 and CDR2 sequences are SNHLY and FYNNEI. The CDR3 spells CASILAGDYEQYF. In DNA, the CDR3 is TGTGCCAGCATATTAGCGGGAGACTACGAGCAGTACTTC.

The rearrangement links TRBV4-1 to TRBJ2-3; the D gene is possibly TRBD1 (6 bases). V lost 4 bases to trimming and J lost 6 bases, with 23 bases between them. Germline CDR1 is MGHRA and CDR2 is YSYEKL. The CDR3 totals 17 residues. The DNA for the CDR3 is TGCGCCAGCAGCCCCAATACGCAAGCGGACAGCTTTGATACGCAGTATTTT. Translated: CASSPNTQADSFDTQYF.

The V gene is TRBV27, the J gene TRBJ2-7, with 7 nucleotides matching TRBD1. The J segment lost 1 base and the V segment lost 4 bases, leaving 7 bases of the junction unmatched. Germline assignment: CDR1 MNHEY and CDR2 SMNVEV (reference sequence). CDR3 length: 15 amino acids. In DNA, the CDR3 is TGTGCCAGCAGTTATACCTGGGACAGATCCTACGAGCAGTACTTC. Translated, it gives CASSYTWDRSYEQYF.